This paragraph covers one T cell receptor (beta chain) sequence. Its antigen is currently unknown. With 4 bases clipped from V and 7 bases from J, the junction kept 11 bases outside the gene matches. Germline CDR1 is SGDLS and CDR2 is YYNGEE. This CDR3 has 14 amino acids. 60 Vbeta and 13 Jbeta primers were used in PCR. Libraries were prepared by immunoSEQ multiplex PCR; TCRdb keeps only in-frame clonotypes and omits some of them. The table has approximately 140,000 clones, about 79% seen once. These data come from a study of cytomegalovirus exposure and HLA in healthy donors. Findings of the study overall: Accurate prediction of HLA-A and HLA-B alleles (for most subjects) was reportedly achieved from TCR beta sequences.

V usage is TRBV9 and J usage is TRBJ2-7, with 7 nucleotides matching TRBD1. The sample consisted of PBMCs. This TCR derives from a man aged 35-49 years in good health and CMV-seropositive. CDR3 protein: CASSPWDSPGEQYF. The CDR3 bases are TGTGCCAGCAGCCCATGGGACAGCCCTGGGGAGCAGTACTTC.